This T cell receptor (beta chain) was profiled in a study of shared clonotypes between healthy human individuals. On this clone: Its antigen is undetermined.

The V segment lost 5 bases and the J segment 3 bases; nucleotides outside the gene matches: 7. Germline CDR1 reads MDHEN; CDR2 reads SYDVKM. The CDR3 loop spans 14 amino acids. Study observations and caveats: Naive subsets, compared against memory subsets, generally had larger estimated richness values. Several donors held about 4.6% of naive CD4 clonotypes in common. Relative to their counterparts shared across all four donors, non-shared clonotypes exhibited diminished generation probabilities.

The method was immunoSEQ multiplex PCR; TCRdb's version includes in-frame clones alone and lacks a portion of them. The sample has more than 2 million clones, around 96% seen once. It was CD45RO-negative cells, positively selected for CCR7, that made up naive CD8 cells, with terminally differentiated effector memory CD45RA+ cells excluded. The receptor was derived from a man aged 18 to 29 in good health. What was sequenced was naive CD8+ T cells sorted from blood. The chain recombines TRBV28 with TRBJ2-7; the match to TRBD1 covers 7 bases. CDR3 loop: CASSALGQVYEQYF. As DNA, the CDR3 is TGTGCCAGCAGTGCCCTCGGACAGGTCTACGAGCAGTACTTC.